This T cell receptor beta chain was captured by sequencing in a study of T cells in Graves' hyperthyroidism and ophthalmopathy. Study results and limitations: The model forecast ophthalmopathy, anticipating it by a median roughly 6.5 months before onset. Within blood appeared most thyroid clonotypes that had expanded above 0.001.

This clonotype was found many times. Its antigen remains unidentified. RNA transcripts gave rise to amplified TCR beta CDR3 regions. With the HTBI primer set, the TCR CDR3 went through a first round of RT-PCR. TCRdb used MiXCR to reprocess the multiplex PCR reads, holding one entry per CDR3 protein. The sample has roughly 420,000 distinct CDR3 sequences, about a sixth seen once. The study excluded patients with uncontrolled infection, other autoimmune disease, pregnancy or lactation. Germline V gene sequence: CDR1 MNHNS, CDR2 SASEGT. This CDR3 is 16 amino acids long. Trimming cost V 7 bases and J 2 bases, with 15 bases left between them.

This sequence originates from a woman aged 18-29 years with Graves' hyperthyroidism. Sequencing used blood. The V gene is TRBV6-1, the J gene TRBJ1-6; D possibly corresponds to TRBD1 (5 bases). The CDR3, as DNA: TGTGCCAGCACCGTGGGGGAAGGGGCCTATAATTCACCCCTCCACTTT. It yields the protein CASTVGEGAYNSPLHF.